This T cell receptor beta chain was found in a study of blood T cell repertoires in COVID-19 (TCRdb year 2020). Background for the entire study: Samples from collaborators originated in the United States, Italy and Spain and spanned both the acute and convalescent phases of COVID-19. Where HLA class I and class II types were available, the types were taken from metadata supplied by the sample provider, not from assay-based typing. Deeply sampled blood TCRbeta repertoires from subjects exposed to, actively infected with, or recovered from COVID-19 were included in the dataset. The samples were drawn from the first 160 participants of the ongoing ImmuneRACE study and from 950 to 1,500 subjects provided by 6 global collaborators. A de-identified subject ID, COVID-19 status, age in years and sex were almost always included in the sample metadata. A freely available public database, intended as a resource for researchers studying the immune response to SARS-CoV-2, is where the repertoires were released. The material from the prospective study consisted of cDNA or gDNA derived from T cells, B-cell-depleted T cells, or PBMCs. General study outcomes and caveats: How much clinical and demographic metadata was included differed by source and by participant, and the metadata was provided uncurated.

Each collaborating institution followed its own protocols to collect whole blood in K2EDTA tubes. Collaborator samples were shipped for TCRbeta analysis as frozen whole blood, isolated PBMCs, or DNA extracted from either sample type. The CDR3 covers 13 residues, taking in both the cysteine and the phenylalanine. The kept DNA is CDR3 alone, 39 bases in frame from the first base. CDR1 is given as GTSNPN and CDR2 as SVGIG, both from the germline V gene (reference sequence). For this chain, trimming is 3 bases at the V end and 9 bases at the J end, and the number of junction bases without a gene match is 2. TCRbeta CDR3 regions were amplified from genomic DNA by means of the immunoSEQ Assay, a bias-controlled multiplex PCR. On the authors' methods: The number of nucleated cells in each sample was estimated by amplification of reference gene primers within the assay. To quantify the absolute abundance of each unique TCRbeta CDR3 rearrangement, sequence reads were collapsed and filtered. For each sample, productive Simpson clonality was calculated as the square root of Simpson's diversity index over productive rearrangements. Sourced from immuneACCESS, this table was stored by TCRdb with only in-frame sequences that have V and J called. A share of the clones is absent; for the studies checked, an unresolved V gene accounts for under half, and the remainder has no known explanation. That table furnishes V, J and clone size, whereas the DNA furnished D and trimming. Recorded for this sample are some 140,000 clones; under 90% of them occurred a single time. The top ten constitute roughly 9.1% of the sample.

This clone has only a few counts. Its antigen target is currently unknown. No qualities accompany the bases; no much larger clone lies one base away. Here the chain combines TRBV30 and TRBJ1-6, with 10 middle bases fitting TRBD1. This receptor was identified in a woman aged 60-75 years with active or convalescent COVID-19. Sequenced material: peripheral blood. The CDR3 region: CAWRRDRGSPLHF. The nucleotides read TGTGCCTGGAGAAGGGACAGGGGTTCACCCCTCCACTTT.